Listed here is a single T cell receptor beta chain. The data were taken from a study of blood T cell repertoires in COVID-19. Study summary: From the United States, Italy and Spain came samples of acute and convalescent COVID-19. Sample material is recorded as cDNA or gDNA derived from T cells, B-cell-depleted T cells, or PBMCs.

Germline V gene data show CDR1 as SGDLS and CDR2 as YYNGEE. The V and J ends lost 0 bases and 1 base, in that order; junction bases with no gene match: 5. The CDR3 contains 16 residues. Authors' analysis steps: Reference gene primers were amplified, and this amplification served to estimate nucleated cell counts. Assay used: immunoSEQ multiplex PCR; TCRdb lists only in-frame clones, some missing. From that table come the V and J calls and clone size; the DNA was used to work out D and trimming. The table has hundreds of thousands of clones, roughly 84% seen once. The sequence came from a woman older than 75 with active or convalescent COVID-19. The V call is TRBV9, the J call TRBJ2-5, with 8 bases matching TRBD2. Sequenced material: peripheral blood. CDR3 amino acids: CASSVASRGGQETQYF. In DNA form, the CDR3 reads TGTGCCAGCAGCGTAGCTTCACGGGGGGGCCAAGAGACCCAGTACTTC.